This T cell receptor (beta chain) was sequenced for a study of early T cells in non-severe SARS-CoV-2 infection. Whole-study context: It was bulk RNA from unsorted whole blood that was sequenced, and the chains were unpaired.

Tagging with unique molecular identifiers was applied to individual cDNA molecules. TCRdb recomputed calls from the 5' RACE reads with MiXCR, one row per CDR3 protein. The sample shows tens of thousands of distinct CDR3 sequences, around 5.6% of them seen only once. Trimming cost V 5 bases and J 4 bases, with 11 bases left between them. Per the germline V gene, CDR1 is MNHEY and CDR2 is SVGAGI. This CDR3 has 13 residues. Overall study findings and caveats: Anti-spike CD8 responses were favored in VDJdb matching, and private and CD4 specificities were missed.

In its sample, this clonotype was seen many times. Its specificity is not known. V is TRBV6-5 and J is TRBJ1-2, with D perhaps matching TRBD1 (6 bases). This sequence was found in an adult who was a healthcare worker with PCR-confirmed SARS-CoV-2 infection or an uninfected control (not recorded which). The sample was whole blood. The CDR3 loop is CASSQGLGYGYTF. CDR3 sequence (DNA): TGTGCCAGCAGTCAGGGGCTGGGCTATGGCTACACCTTC.